Listed below are T cell receptor beta chains from one sample, sequenced in a study of blood T cell repertoires in COVID-19. Some clones are missing from TCRdb's copy, which holds only in-frame ones; the method was immunoSEQ multiplex PCR. This sample carries around 100,000 clones, around 83% of them seen once, and the ten largest clones take approximately 1.3%. The sequenced material came from peripheral blood. The receptors were sampled from a man in his forties with acute or convalescent COVID-19. Each CDR3 is given with its conserved first and last residue. Each record gives: V gene, clone size, D gene, J gene, CDR3 DNA, CDR3 protein. The D gene is left open where the match is weak. Some rows mark clone size as missing; the rest say once, few, many or name a class of expanded clone.

v_gene: TRBV7-8
abundance: -
d_gene: -
j_gene: TRBJ1-6
CDR3nt: TGTGCCAGCAGCCTGGACAGTTCCTGGGAGTCCCTCCACTTT
CDR3aa: CASSLDSSWESLHF

v_gene: TRBV30
abundance: -
d_gene: -
j_gene: TRBJ1-5
CDR3nt: TGTGCCTGGAGTGTACAGGGACAGCCCCAGCATTTT
CDR3aa: CAWSVQGQPQHF

v_gene: TRBV19
abundance: -
d_gene: -
j_gene: TRBJ1-2
CDR3nt: TGTGCCAGTAGTACCTCCGGGGTAGAGGGCAACTATGGCTACACCTTC
CDR3aa: CASSTSGVEGNYGYTF

v_gene: TRBV7-2
abundance: -
d_gene: -
j_gene: TRBJ2-5
CDR3nt: TGTGCCAGCAGCTTAGCAGCGTACCAAGAGACCCAGTACTTC
CDR3aa: CASSLAAYQETQYF

v_gene: TRBV28
abundance: once
d_gene: TRBD2
j_gene: TRBJ2-1
CDR3nt: TGTGCCAGCAGTCTAAAGCGGGACCAGCAGTTCTTC
CDR3aa: CASSLKRDQQFF

v_gene: TRBV3-1/TRBV3-2
abundance: -
d_gene: TRBD1
j_gene: TRBJ1-1
CDR3nt: TGTGCCAGCAGCCCGGACAGGGTAAACACTGAAGCTTTCTTT
CDR3aa: CASSPDRVNTEAFF

v_gene: TRBV7-3
abundance: once
d_gene: -
j_gene: TRBJ2-5
CDR3nt: TGTGCCAGCAGCTTATACGGGGGGCCTGCAGAGACCCAGTACTTC
CDR3aa: CASSLYGGPAETQYF

v_gene: TRBV3-1/TRBV3-2
abundance: -
d_gene: TRBD1
j_gene: TRBJ1-1
CDR3nt: TGTGCCAGCAGCCCGTTGGACAGGCTCGCGAACACTGAAGCTTTCTTT
CDR3aa: CASSPLDRLANTEAFF

v_gene: TRBV18
abundance: -
d_gene: TRBD2
j_gene: TRBJ2-7
CDR3nt: TGTGCCAGCTCACCACGGACAGCGGGAGTATACGAGCAGTACTTC
CDR3aa: CASSPRTAGVYEQYF

v_gene: TRBV7-3
abundance: few
d_gene: -
j_gene: TRBJ2-7
CDR3nt: TGTGCCAGCAGCTCTAGCTCCTACGAGCAGTACTTC
CDR3aa: CASSSSSYEQYF

v_gene: TRBV25-1
abundance: -
d_gene: -
j_gene: TRBJ1-6
CDR3nt: TGTGCCAGCAGTGTAATCAATTCACCCCTCCACTTT
CDR3aa: CASSVINSPLHF

v_gene: TRBV6-1
abundance: -
d_gene: -
j_gene: TRBJ1-2
CDR3nt: TGTGCCAGCAGTGCCGGAATCATGGTCGTCGGAGGGGTCTATGGCTACACCTTC
CDR3aa: CASSAGIMVVGGVYGYTF

v_gene: TRBV6-2/TRBV6-3
abundance: -
d_gene: TRBD2
j_gene: TRBJ2-3
CDR3nt: TGTGCCAGCAGTCCCGGGACTAGAGCCACAGATACGCAGTATTTT
CDR3aa: CASSPGTRATDTQYF

v_gene: TRBV19
abundance: -
d_gene: TRBD2
j_gene: TRBJ2-1
CDR3nt: TGTGCCAGTAGTATAGATCGCGGGAGCTCCTACAATGAGCAGTTCTTC
CDR3aa: CASSIDRGSSYNEQFF

v_gene: TRBV6-1
abundance: -
d_gene: -
j_gene: TRBJ2-7
CDR3nt: TGTGCCAGCAGTGAAGGCCTGCCGGGGGTCGAGCAGTACTTC
CDR3aa: CASSEGLPGVEQYF

v_gene: TRBV4-1
abundance: many
d_gene: TRBD2
j_gene: TRBJ2-7
CDR3nt: TGCGCCAGCAGCCCAACGGCAGCGGGGTTCTCCTACGAGCAGTACTTC
CDR3aa: CASSPTAAGFSYEQYF

v_gene: TRBV24-1
abundance: -
d_gene: -
j_gene: TRBJ2-5
CDR3nt: TGTGCCACCAGTGAGACGAGAGGACTTTGGGAGACCCAGTACTTC
CDR3aa: CATSETRGLWETQYF

v_gene: TRBV6-5
abundance: many
d_gene: -
j_gene: TRBJ1-2
CDR3nt: TGTGCCAGCAGTTACTCGGGGGCAGTATATGGCTACACCTTC
CDR3aa: CASSYSGAVYGYTF

v_gene: TRBV9
abundance: once
d_gene: -
j_gene: TRBJ1-5
CDR3nt: TGTGCCAGCAGCGTAGGCGGGGAGAGCAATCAGCCCCAGCATTTT
CDR3aa: CASSVGGESNQPQHF

v_gene: TRBV4-1
abundance: -
d_gene: -
j_gene: TRBJ1-2
CDR3nt: TGCGCCAGCAGCCCGACCCAGGCAGAGAACTATGGCTACACCTTC
CDR3aa: CASSPTQAENYGYTF

v_gene: TRBV11-1
abundance: -
d_gene: TRBD1
j_gene: TRBJ2-7
CDR3nt: TGTGCCAGCGGAGGCCCGCCCGGGACAGGGTGGAACGAGCAGTACTTC
CDR3aa: CASGGPPGTGWNEQYF

v_gene: TRBV6-5
abundance: -
d_gene: -
j_gene: TRBJ2-3
CDR3nt: TGTGCCAGCAGGATAGGACAAGGGGACACAGATACGCAGTATTTT
CDR3aa: CASRIGQGDTDTQYF

v_gene: TRBV5-1
abundance: once
d_gene: TRBD2
j_gene: TRBJ2-1
CDR3nt: TGCGCCAGCAGCTTGCGTCTAGCGGGAAAAAATGAGCAGTTCTTC
CDR3aa: CASSLRLAGKNEQFF

v_gene: TRBV5-8
abundance: -
d_gene: TRBD2
j_gene: TRBJ2-7
CDR3nt: TGTGCCAGCAGCGCAGCGGGGCGACAAACCTACGAGCAGTACTTC
CDR3aa: CASSAAGRQTYEQYF

v_gene: TRBV6-5
abundance: once
d_gene: TRBD2
j_gene: TRBJ2-5
CDR3nt: TGTGCCAGCAGTTACGCCTCGGGAGGCGGGCGGGAGACCCAGTACTTC
CDR3aa: CASSYASGGGRETQYF

v_gene: TRBV6-5
abundance: -
d_gene: TRBD1
j_gene: TRBJ2-1
CDR3nt: TGTGCCAGCAGTTACACGGACAGGGTATTGCATGAGCAGTTCTTC
CDR3aa: CASSYTDRVLHEQFF

v_gene: TRBV29-1
abundance: once
d_gene: TRBD2
j_gene: TRBJ2-1
CDR3nt: TGCAGCGTTGAAGATCGAAGGGGGACTAGTGAGCAGTTCTTC
CDR3aa: CSVEDRRGTSEQFF

v_gene: TRBV27
abundance: -
d_gene: -
j_gene: TRBJ1-1
CDR3nt: TGTGCCAGCAGCAGCGGGGGGGCTGAAGCTTTCTTT
CDR3aa: CASSSGGAEAFF

v_gene: TRBV7-2
abundance: -
d_gene: -
j_gene: TRBJ2-3
CDR3nt: TGTGCCAGTACACCGGGACTCCCTGGGGCAGATACGCAGTATTTT
CDR3aa: CASTPGLPGADTQYF

v_gene: TRBV29-1
abundance: -
d_gene: -
j_gene: TRBJ1-1
CDR3nt: TGCAGCGTTGAGGGGAGGATGAACACTGAAGCTTTCTTT
CDR3aa: CSVEGRMNTEAFF

v_gene: TRBV5-1
abundance: -
d_gene: -
j_gene: TRBJ1-3
CDR3nt: TGCGCCAGCAGCTTGTCAGGGGAAAGCGGAAACACCATATATTTT
CDR3aa: CASSLSGESGNTIYF

v_gene: TRBV28
abundance: -
d_gene: TRBD1
j_gene: TRBJ1-1
CDR3nt: TGTGCCAGCAGGTACTACAGGGGCCCAGCTTTCTTT
CDR3aa: CASRYYRGPAFF

v_gene: TRBV23-1
abundance: -
d_gene: TRBD1
j_gene: TRBJ2-6
CDR3nt: TGCGCCAGCAGTCAGCGCCGGGACAGAGTTCCCTCTGGGGCCAACGTCCTGACTTTC
CDR3aa: CASSQRRDRVPSGANVLTF

v_gene: TRBV6-5
abundance: -
d_gene: TRBD1
j_gene: TRBJ1-2
CDR3nt: TGTGCCAGCAGTCCGGAAGGACAGGGGTTTAAGGGCTACACCTTC
CDR3aa: CASSPEGQGFKGYTF

v_gene: TRBV11-3
abundance: -
d_gene: -
j_gene: TRBJ2-1
CDR3nt: TGTGCCAGCAGCTCGACTCTTTACAATGAGCAGTTCTTC
CDR3aa: CASSSTLYNEQFF

v_gene: TRBV2
abundance: -
d_gene: -
j_gene: TRBJ1-3
CDR3nt: TGTGCCAGCAGGGGCGATCGAAACACCATATATTTT
CDR3aa: CASRGDRNTIYF

v_gene: TRBV6-5
abundance: -
d_gene: TRBD2
j_gene: TRBJ2-1
CDR3nt: TGTGCCAGCAGTCCTGGACTAGCGGGTCGGAGGGAGCAGTTCTTC
CDR3aa: CASSPGLAGRREQFF

v_gene: TRBV7-3
abundance: once
d_gene: TRBD1
j_gene: TRBJ2-7
CDR3nt: TGTGCCAGCAGCCCGACAGGGGGCTACGAGCAGTACTTC
CDR3aa: CASSPTGGYEQYF

v_gene: TRBV6-5
abundance: -
d_gene: TRBD1
j_gene: TRBJ2-7
CDR3nt: TGTGCCAGCAGATCAGGAAACAGGGGCTACGAGCAGTACTTC
CDR3aa: CASRSGNRGYEQYF

v_gene: TRBV6-5
abundance: -
d_gene: -
j_gene: TRBJ2-2
CDR3nt: TGTGCCAGCAGTTATCAGCCAGGGGTCGGGGAGCTGTTTTTT
CDR3aa: CASSYQPGVGELFF

v_gene: TRBV6-4
abundance: once
d_gene: TRBD2
j_gene: TRBJ2-5
CDR3nt: TGTGCCAGCAGTGACTCAGAGGTAGCGGGGGGCATGGAGACCCAGTACTTC
CDR3aa: CASSDSEVAGGMETQYF

v_gene: TRBV10-3
abundance: -
d_gene: TRBD2
j_gene: TRBJ2-4
CDR3nt: TGTGCCATCAGTCTAGGACTAGCGGGGGGCCAAGCCAAAAACATTCAGTACTTC
CDR3aa: CAISLGLAGGQAKNIQYF

v_gene: TRBV28
abundance: -
d_gene: -
j_gene: TRBJ2-2
CDR3nt: TGTGCCAGCAGTTTCGGGGTTCACTACGCGACAGGACCGAGCCCCGGGGAGCTGTTTTTT
CDR3aa: CASSFGVHYATGPSPGELFF

v_gene: TRBV6-2/TRBV6-3
abundance: -
d_gene: -
j_gene: TRBJ1-2
CDR3nt: TGTGCCAGCAGTTGGGCAGGCGTGGATGGCTACACCTTC
CDR3aa: CASSWAGVDGYTF

v_gene: TRBV3-1/TRBV3-2
abundance: -
d_gene: -
j_gene: TRBJ1-1
CDR3nt: TGTGCCAGCAGCCCGGGGGTGACTGAAGCTTTCTTT
CDR3aa: CASSPGVTEAFF

v_gene: TRBV20-1
abundance: -
d_gene: TRBD2
j_gene: TRBJ2-1
CDR3nt: TGCAGCGGGGGGGTAGCCAATGAGCAGTTCTTC
CDR3aa: CSGGVANEQFF

v_gene: TRBV5-1
abundance: -
d_gene: TRBD2
j_gene: TRBJ2-2
CDR3nt: TGCGCCAGCAGCTTTAGAGCGGGGATCACCGGGGAGCTGTTTTTT
CDR3aa: CASSFRAGITGELFF

v_gene: TRBV14
abundance: -
d_gene: -
j_gene: TRBJ1-4
CDR3nt: TGTGCCAGCAGCCAATCACTCCAGGGAATTAATGAAAAACTGTTTTTT
CDR3aa: CASSQSLQGINEKLFF

v_gene: TRBV18
abundance: -
d_gene: -
j_gene: TRBJ2-1
CDR3nt: TGTGCCAGCTCCACGGTCCTAGCTGCTGAGCAGTTCTTC
CDR3aa: CASSTVLAAEQFF

v_gene: TRBV6-5
abundance: -
d_gene: -
j_gene: TRBJ2-1
CDR3nt: TGTGCCAGCAGTTACTCGACTCGGGCGGGCCTGAGTGAGCAGTTCTTC
CDR3aa: CASSYSTRAGLSEQFF